The 6 T cell receptor beta chains reported below all come from one sample, sequenced in a study of lung T cells in sarcoidosis with Löfgren's syndrome. TCRdb reprocessed the reads via MiXCR and lists one record per CDR3 protein. Of around 1,000 distinct CDR3 sequences in the sample, 22% are singletons; the top ten hold approximately 14%. Sequencing was performed on CD4+ T cells from PBMCs. The source of these receptors is a human donor with sarcoidosis (Löfgren's syndrome or another form), or a control subject (not recorded which).

The rearrangement joins TRBV29-1 to TRBJ1-1; maybe TRBD1 (5 bases). CDR1 is SQVTM and CDR2 is ANQGSEA in the germline V gene. V was pared by 7 bases and J by 1 base, with 10 bases between. The CDR3 runs 12 residues. CDR3 nucleotides: TGCAGCGGGGAGACAGAGAACACTGAAGCTTTCTTT. It translates to CSGETENTEAFF.

This clonotype is medium-sized by share. V usage is TRBV12-3 or TRBV12-4 and J usage is TRBJ1-5; possibly TRBD1 for D (5 bases). The CDR3 is made up of 14 amino acids. V lost 9 bases to trimming and J lost 1 base, with 13 bases between them. The chain's CDR3 is CASSTGSSNQPQHF. The DNA for the CDR3 is TGTGCCAGTAGTACAGGATCGAGCAATCAGCCCCAGCATTTT.

This clonotype is categorized as large. V is TRBV20-1 and J is TRBJ1-1, with D possibly being TRBD1 (5 bases). Germline-derived CDR1 and CDR2 are DFQATT and SNEGSKA (reference sequence). Trimming took 5 bases from V and 11 from J, leaving 12 bases between them. This CDR3 comprises 10 residues. CDR3 residues: CSALRVVAFF. The CDR3 DNA sequence: TGCAGTGCTCTCAGGGTGGTGGCTTTCTTT.

By sample fraction, this clonotype is medium-sized. Here the CDR3 reads CASSVPSGANVLTF. The CDR3, as DNA: TGTGCCAGCAGCGTACCCTCTGGGGCCAACGTCCTGACTTTC. The chain recombines TRBV9 with TRBJ2-6; the D is unclear. The CDR3 has 14 residues. The ends were cut back, 1 base at V and 0 bases at J, with 2 bases in the middle. In germline, CDR1 is SGDLS, CDR2 YYNGEE.

In its sample, this clonotype is medium-sized (0.01 to 0.1%). This sequence joins TRBV6-6 and TRBJ1-2; D is uncertain. Deletions cut 0 bases from V and 1 base from J, with 9 bases between. The germline CDR1 and CDR2 sequences are MNHNY and SVGAGI (reference sequence). The CDR3 loop spans 15 amino acids. In DNA, the CDR3 is TGTGCCAGCAGTTACTCGTTCCGAGGTAACTATGGCTACACCTTC. Protein: CASSYSFRGNYGYTF.

This clonotype counts as large. The chain combines TRBV6-2 or TRBV6-3 with TRBJ2-1, with 11 bases matching TRBD1. The CDR3 spans 17 residues. With V trimmed by 5 bases and J by 0 bases, 6 bases remained unmatched. CDR1 is MNHEY, CDR2 SVGEGT, per germline. This CDR3 is CASSPRDRGGSYNEQFF. CDR3 nucleotides: TGTGCCAGCAGTCCCCGGGACAGGGGGGGCTCCTACAATGAGCAGTTCTTC.